The 3 T cell receptor beta chains presented below share a single source sample, sequenced in a study of neoadjuvant nivolumab and ipilimumab in lung cancer. TCRdb's table, derived via immunoSEQ multiplex PCR, lists solely in-frame clones and lacks some. The sample lists some 26,000 clones, around 86% occurring once. The sequences come from tumor tissue, collected after neoadjuvant nivolumab, alone or with ipilimumab, at or shortly before surgery. These receptors originate from an adult with non-small cell lung cancer.

The chain uses TRBV5-1 and TRBJ2-7; D call uncertain. Trimming shortened V by 4 bases and J by 1 base, and 6 bases separated the two germline ends. The CDR3 runs 12 residues. Germline V gene lookup returns CDR1 SGHRS and CDR2 YFSETQ. The CDR3 loop is CASSMVSYEQYF. The CDR3 nucleotides read TGCGCCAGCAGCATGGTTTCCTACGAGCAGTACTTC.

The chain joins TRBV2 to TRBJ2-1; TRBD2 agrees at 12 bases. V was clipped by 11 bases and J by 5 bases; unmatched bases: 7. The CDR3 totals 14 residues. Germline-derived CDR1 and CDR2 are SNHLY and FYNNEI. In nucleotides, the CDR3 is TGTGCCGGACCTAGCGGGAGGGGACACAATGAGCAGTTCTTC. Translated: CAGPSGRGHNEQFF.

V gene TRBV5-5 combines with J gene TRBJ2-7; D is perhaps TRBD2 (6 bases). The CDR3 loop spans 15 amino acids. CDR1 is SGHKS and CDR2 is YYEKEE in the germline V gene (reference sequence). V lost 4 bases, J lost 2 bases, and 16 bases lay in between. CDR3 coding DNA: TGTGCCAGCAGCCCGGTGGCGGGATACCCCTACGAGCAGTACTTC. Its protein is CASSPVAGYPYEQYF. Full variable domain (remainder filled in from reference TRBV5-5 and TRBJ2-7): DAGVTQSPTHLIKTRGQQVTLRCSPISGHKSVSWYQQVLGQGPQFIFQYYEKEERGRGNFPDRFSARQFPNYSSELNVNALLLGDSALYLCASSPVAGYPYEQYFGPGTRLTVT.